This passage covers 5 T cell receptor beta chains from one sample sequenced in a study of T-cell memory formation after mild COVID-19. TCRdb used MiXCR to reprocess the 5' RACE reads, holding one entry per CDR3 protein. Of roughly 300,000 distinct CDR3 sequences in the sample, approximately 13% are singletons; the top ten hold 22%. Source material: PBMCs or a T cell subset sorted from them (not recorded which). The receptor source for this set is a man aged 18 to 30 who had mild COVID-19 (a few samples of this study predate the infection). Cell type and time point are not known.

This clonotype was observed a few times. The chain combines TRBV4-3 with TRBJ2-1; 12 nucleotides match TRBD2. The germline V gene has CDR1 LGHNA and CDR2 YSLEER. With V trimmed by 8 bases and J by 4 bases, 12 bases remained unmatched. CDR3 length: 17 residues. CDR3 region: CASGAYSSGGVYNEQFF. The CDR3 DNA reads TGCGCCAGCGGAGCCTACTCTAGCGGGGGGGTTTACAATGAGCAGTTCTTC.

The chain has TRBV21-1 and TRBJ2-3; TRBD2, as called in the table, went unchecked against the DNA. TRBV21-1 is recorded as a pseudogene. The CDR3 is 17 residues long. The CDR3 DNA reads TGTGCCAGCAGCAAAGGGACTAGCGGGAGATACACAGATACGCAGTATTTT. This sequence encodes CASSKGTSGRYTDTQYF.

The V gene is TRBV19, the J gene TRBJ2-5; TRBD1 matches at 9 bases. CDR3 length: 15 amino acids. The trim removed 10 bases at V and 3 bases at J, leaving 12 bases unmatched. Germline V gene lookup returns CDR1 LNHDA and CDR2 SQIVND (reference sequence). Here the CDR3 DNA reads TGTGCCATGCCGCCGGGACAGGGAAGGGAAGAGACCCAGTACTTC. Translated: CAMPPGQGREETQYF.

The chain recombines TRBV20-1 with TRBJ2-1, with D possibly TRBD1 on 5 matching bases. This CDR3 has 15 amino acids. Germline loops: CDR1 DFQATT, CDR2 SNEGSKA (reference sequence). Trimming cost V 6 bases and J 2 bases, with 17 bases left between them. CDR3 amino acids: CSATPRRTTYNEQFF. Here the CDR3 DNA reads TGCAGTGCCACCCCTCGAAGGACAACCTACAATGAGCAGTTCTTC.

This chain links TRBV20-1 with TRBJ1-5, with D possibly being TRBD1 (5 bases). CDR3 size: 14 residues. Trimming took off 3 bases at V and 4 bases at J, with 13 bases between the two ends. CDR1 is DFQATT, CDR2 SNEGSKA, per germline (reference sequence). DNA for the CDR3: TGCAGTGCTAGGGTCCCGGGACCTAATCAGCCCCAGCATTTT. It yields the protein CSARVPGPNQPQHF.